This passage covers 3 T cell receptor beta chains from one sample sequenced in a study of memory CD4+ T cells and cytomegalovirus serostatus. Sequencing used immunoSEQ multiplex PCR; TCRdb keeps in-frame clones, though not all of them. Of under 55,000 clones in the sample, about three quarters were seen once. The sort gate was single viable CD3+CD4+CD8-CD45RO+ cells for memory CD4+ T cells. The source material was memory CD4+ T cells from blood. These receptors originate from an adult in good health and CMV-seropositive.

The V and J genes are TRBV4-2 and TRBJ1-4; D gene uncertain. This CDR3 contains 13 residues. Germline CDR1 LGHNA, CDR2 YNFKEQ. V was clipped by 1 base and J by 3 bases, with 3 bases between them. CDR3 region: CASSQGSNEKLFF. CDR3 coding DNA: TGTGCCAGCAGCCAAGGGTCTAATGAAAAACTGTTTTTT.

This clone was recorded only once. The chain uses TRBV15 and TRBJ2-7, with 7 positions matching TRBD2. Germline V gene data show CDR1 as LNHNV and CDR2 as YYDKDF (reference sequence). This CDR3 spans 17 amino acids. V was clipped by 5 bases and J by 3 bases; unmatched bases: 16. DNA of the CDR3: TGTGCCACCAGCGGGGGGAGGGACGGCGGCTATATCTACGAGCAGTACTTC. This translates into CATSGGRDGGYIYEQYF.

J is TRBJ1-5 and V is TRBV18, with D perhaps matching TRBD1 (5 bases). The V end lost 2 bases, the J end lost 4 bases, and 12 bases lay between the germline ends. The CDR3 contains 15 residues. The V gene's germline CDR1 is KGHSH and CDR2 LQKENI. CDR3 protein: CASSPGPGRNQPQHF. The CDR3 DNA reads as TGTGCCAGCTCACCAGGCCCAGGGAGGAATCAGCCCCAGCATTTT.